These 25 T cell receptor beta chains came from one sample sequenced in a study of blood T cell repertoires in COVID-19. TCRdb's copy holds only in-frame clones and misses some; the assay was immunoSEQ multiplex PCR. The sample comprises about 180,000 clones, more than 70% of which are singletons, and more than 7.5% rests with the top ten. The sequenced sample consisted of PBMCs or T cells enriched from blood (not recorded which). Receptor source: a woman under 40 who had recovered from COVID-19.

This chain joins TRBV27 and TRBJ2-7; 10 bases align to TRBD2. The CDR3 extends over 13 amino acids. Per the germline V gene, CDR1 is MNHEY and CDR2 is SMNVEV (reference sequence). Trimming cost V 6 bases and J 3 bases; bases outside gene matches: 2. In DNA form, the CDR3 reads TGTGCCAGCAGGGGACTAGCGAACTACGAGCAGTACTTC. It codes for CASRGLANYEQYF.

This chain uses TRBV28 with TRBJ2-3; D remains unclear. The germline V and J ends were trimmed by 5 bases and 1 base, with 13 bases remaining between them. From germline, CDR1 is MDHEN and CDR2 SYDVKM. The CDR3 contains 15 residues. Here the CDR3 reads CASSLALAGTDTQYF. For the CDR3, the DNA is TGTGCCAGCAGTCTCGCCCTGGCGGGCACAGATACGCAGTATTTT.

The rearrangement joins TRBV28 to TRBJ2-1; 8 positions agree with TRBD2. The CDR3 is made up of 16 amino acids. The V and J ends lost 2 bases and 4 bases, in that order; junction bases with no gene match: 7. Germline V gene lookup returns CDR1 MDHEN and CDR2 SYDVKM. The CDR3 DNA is TGTGCCAGCAGTTTAGATGCTAGCGGGCTATACAATGAGCAGTTCTTC. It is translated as CASSLDASGLYNEQFF.

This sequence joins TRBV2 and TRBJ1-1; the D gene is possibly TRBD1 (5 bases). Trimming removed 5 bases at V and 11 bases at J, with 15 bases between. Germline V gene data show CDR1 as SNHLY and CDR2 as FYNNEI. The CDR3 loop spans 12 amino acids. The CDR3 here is CASSMDTLGAFF. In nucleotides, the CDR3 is TGTGCCAGCAGTATGGACACGCTCGGGGCTTTCTTT.

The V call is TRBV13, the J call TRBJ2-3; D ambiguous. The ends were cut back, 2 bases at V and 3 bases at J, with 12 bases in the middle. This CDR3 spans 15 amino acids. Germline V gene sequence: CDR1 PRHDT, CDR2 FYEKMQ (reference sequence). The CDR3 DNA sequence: TGTGCCAGCAGCTTACGGCCATCACTAACAGATACGCAGTATTTT. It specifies CASSLRPSLTDTQYF.

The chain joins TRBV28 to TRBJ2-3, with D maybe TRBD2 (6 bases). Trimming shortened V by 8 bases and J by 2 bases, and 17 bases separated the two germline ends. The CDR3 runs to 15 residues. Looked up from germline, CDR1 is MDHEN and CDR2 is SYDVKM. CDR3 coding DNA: TGTGCCAGCGGGGCCACTAGCTATTCCACAGATACGCAGTATTTT. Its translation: CASGATSYSTDTQYF.

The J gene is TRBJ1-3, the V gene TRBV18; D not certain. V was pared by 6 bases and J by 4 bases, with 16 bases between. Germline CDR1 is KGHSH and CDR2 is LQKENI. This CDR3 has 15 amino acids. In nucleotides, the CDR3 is TGTGCCAGCTCCCTCACCCGGGGTTCAGGAAACACCATATATTTT. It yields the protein CASSLTRGSGNTIYF.

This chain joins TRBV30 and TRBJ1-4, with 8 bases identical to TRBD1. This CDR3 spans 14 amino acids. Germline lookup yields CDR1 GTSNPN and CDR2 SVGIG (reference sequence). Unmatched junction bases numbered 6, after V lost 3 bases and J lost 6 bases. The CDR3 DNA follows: TGTGCCTGGAGGGGGCAGGGGGCGTATGAAAAACTGTTTTTT. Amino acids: CAWRGQGAYEKLFF.

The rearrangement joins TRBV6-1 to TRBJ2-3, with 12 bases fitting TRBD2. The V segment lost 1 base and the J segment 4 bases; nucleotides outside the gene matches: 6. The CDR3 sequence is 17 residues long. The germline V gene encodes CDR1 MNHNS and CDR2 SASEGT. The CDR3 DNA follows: TGTGCCAGCAGTGAAGGTACGAGACTAGCGGGAGCAGATACGCAGTATTTT. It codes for CASSEGTRLAGADTQYF.

As DNA, the CDR3 is TGTGCCAGCAGCCAAGGGAGCGGTGATGAGCAGTTCTTC. Translating it yields CASSQGSGDEQFF. The V call is TRBV9, the J call TRBJ2-1; perhaps TRBD2 as D (5 bases). The CDR3 sequence is 13 residues long. The germline CDR1 and CDR2 sequences are SGDLS and YYNGEE. V lost 4 bases and J 8 bases, leaving 13 bases between the germline ends.

Here the CDR3 reads CASSLEVTLQAPLHF. The CDR3, as DNA: TGTGCCAGCAGTTTAGAAGTAACCCTCCAGGCACCCCTCCACTTT. The rearrangement joins TRBV28 to TRBJ1-6; D not certain. The CDR3 runs 15 residues. V gave up 2 bases and J gave up 11 bases, with 16 bases separating them. Germline CDR1 reads MDHEN; CDR2 reads SYDVKM.

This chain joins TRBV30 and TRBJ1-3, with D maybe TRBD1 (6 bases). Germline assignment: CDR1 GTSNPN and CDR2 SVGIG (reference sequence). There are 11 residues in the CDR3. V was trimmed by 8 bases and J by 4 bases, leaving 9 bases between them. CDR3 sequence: CAEGEGNTIYF. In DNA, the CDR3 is TGTGCCGAGGGGGAGGGAAACACCATATATTTT.

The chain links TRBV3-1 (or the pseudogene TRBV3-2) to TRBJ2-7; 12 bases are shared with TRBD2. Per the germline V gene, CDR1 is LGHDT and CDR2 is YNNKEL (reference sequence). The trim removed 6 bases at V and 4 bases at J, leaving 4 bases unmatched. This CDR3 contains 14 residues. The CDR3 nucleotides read TGTGCCAGCAGGACTAGCGGGAGCGGATACGAGCAGTACTTC. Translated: CASRTSGSGYEQYF.

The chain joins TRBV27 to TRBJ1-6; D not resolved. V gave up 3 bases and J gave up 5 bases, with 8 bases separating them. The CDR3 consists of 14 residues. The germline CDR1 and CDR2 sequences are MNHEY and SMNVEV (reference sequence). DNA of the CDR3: TGTGCCAGCAGTTTTCACCAGGATAATTCACCCCTCCACTTT. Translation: CASSFHQDNSPLHF.

This CDR3 is CASSAAPSGSLETQYF. CDR3 in DNA: TGTGCCAGCAGTGCAGCCCCTAGCGGGAGTTTGGAGACCCAGTACTTC. The chain uses TRBV2 and TRBJ2-5; 10 bases line up with TRBD2. Germline V gene lookup returns CDR1 SNHLY and CDR2 FYNNEI. This CDR3 comprises 16 residues. Unmatched junction bases numbered 10, after V lost 4 bases and J lost 5 bases.

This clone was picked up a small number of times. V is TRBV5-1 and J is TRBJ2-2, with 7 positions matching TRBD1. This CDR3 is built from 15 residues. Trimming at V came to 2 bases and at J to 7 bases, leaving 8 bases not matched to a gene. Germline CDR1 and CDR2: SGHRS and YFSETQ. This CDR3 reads CASSFPGGADGELFF. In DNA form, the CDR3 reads TGCGCCAGCAGCTTCCCAGGGGGAGCGGACGGGGAGCTGTTTTTT.

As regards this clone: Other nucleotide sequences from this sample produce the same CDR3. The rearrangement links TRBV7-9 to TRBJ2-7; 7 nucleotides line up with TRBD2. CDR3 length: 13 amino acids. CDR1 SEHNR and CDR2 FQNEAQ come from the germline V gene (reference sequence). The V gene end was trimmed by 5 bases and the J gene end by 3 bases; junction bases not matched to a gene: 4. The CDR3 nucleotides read TGTGCCAGCAGCAGCGGGACCCGCTACGAGCAGTACTTC. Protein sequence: CASSSGTRYEQYF.

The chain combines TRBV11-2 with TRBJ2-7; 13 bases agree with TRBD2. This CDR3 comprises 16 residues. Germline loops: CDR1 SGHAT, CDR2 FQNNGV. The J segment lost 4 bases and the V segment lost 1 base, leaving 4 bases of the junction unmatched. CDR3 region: CASSLVRTSGGYEQYF. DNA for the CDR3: TGTGCCAGCAGCTTAGTGAGGACTAGCGGGGGTTACGAGCAGTACTTC. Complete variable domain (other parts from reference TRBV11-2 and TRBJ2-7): EAGVAQSPRYKIIEKRQSVAFWCNPISGHATLYWYQQILGQGPKLLIQFQNNGVVDDSQLPKDRFSAERLKGVDSTLKIQPAKLEDSAVYLCASSLVRTSGGYEQYFGPGTRLTVT.

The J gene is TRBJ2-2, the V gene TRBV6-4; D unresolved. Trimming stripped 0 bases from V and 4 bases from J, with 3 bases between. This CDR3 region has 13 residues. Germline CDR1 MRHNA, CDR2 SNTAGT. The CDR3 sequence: CASSDSATGELFF. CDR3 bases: TGTGCCAGCAGTGACTCGGCCACCGGGGAGCTGTTTTTT.

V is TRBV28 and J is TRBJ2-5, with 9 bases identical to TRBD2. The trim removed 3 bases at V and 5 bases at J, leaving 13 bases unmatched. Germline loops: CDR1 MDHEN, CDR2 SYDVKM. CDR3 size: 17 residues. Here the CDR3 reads CASSFVAGEGEWETQYF. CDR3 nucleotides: TGTGCCAGCAGTTTCGTAGCGGGAGAGGGTGAGTGGGAGACCCAGTACTTC. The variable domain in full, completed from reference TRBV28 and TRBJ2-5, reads DVKVTQSSRYLVKRTGEKVFLECVQDMDHENMFWYRQDPGLGLRLIYFSYDVKMKEKGDIPEGYSVSREKKERFSLILESASTNQTSMYLCASSFVAGEGEWETQYFGPGTRLLVL.

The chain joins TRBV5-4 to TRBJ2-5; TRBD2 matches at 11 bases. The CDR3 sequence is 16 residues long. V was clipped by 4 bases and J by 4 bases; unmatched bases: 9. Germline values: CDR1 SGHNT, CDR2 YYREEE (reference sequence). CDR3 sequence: CASSKIGTSGRETQYF. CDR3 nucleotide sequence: TGTGCCAGCAGCAAAATCGGGACTAGCGGACGAGAGACCCAGTACTTC.

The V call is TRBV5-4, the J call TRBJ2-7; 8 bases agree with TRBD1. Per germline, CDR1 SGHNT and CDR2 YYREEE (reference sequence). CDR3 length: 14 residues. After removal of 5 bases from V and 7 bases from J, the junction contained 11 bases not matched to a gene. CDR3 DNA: TGTGCCAGCAGTAGACAGGGGTCCCTTCGGGAGCAGTACTTC. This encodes CASSRQGSLREQYF.

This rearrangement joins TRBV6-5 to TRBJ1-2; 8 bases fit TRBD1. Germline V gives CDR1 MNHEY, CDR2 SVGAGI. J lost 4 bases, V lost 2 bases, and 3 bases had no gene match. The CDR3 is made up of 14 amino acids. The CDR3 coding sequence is TGTGCCAGCAGTTACCGGACAGGGCTCTATGGCTACACCTTC. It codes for CASSYRTGLYGYTF.

The CDR3 DNA follows: TGTGCCAGCAGAGACGTAGCCACTGAAGCTTTCTTT. This sequence encodes CASRDVATEAFF. V usage is TRBV6-5 and J usage is TRBJ1-1; no reliable D call. This CDR3 has 12 residues. The ends were cut back, 6 bases at V and 4 bases at J, with 9 bases in the middle. CDR1 and CDR2 from the germline V gene are MNHEY and SVGAGI.

As DNA, the CDR3 is TGCGCCAGCAGCCAAGTAAAAATCCAAGAGACCCAGTACTTC. This codes for CASSQVKIQETQYF. The chain links TRBV4-1 to TRBJ2-5; no firm D call. CDR1 MGHRA and CDR2 YSYEKL come from the germline V gene. This CDR3 spans 14 amino acids. V lost 1 base and J 1 base, leaving 7 bases between the germline ends.